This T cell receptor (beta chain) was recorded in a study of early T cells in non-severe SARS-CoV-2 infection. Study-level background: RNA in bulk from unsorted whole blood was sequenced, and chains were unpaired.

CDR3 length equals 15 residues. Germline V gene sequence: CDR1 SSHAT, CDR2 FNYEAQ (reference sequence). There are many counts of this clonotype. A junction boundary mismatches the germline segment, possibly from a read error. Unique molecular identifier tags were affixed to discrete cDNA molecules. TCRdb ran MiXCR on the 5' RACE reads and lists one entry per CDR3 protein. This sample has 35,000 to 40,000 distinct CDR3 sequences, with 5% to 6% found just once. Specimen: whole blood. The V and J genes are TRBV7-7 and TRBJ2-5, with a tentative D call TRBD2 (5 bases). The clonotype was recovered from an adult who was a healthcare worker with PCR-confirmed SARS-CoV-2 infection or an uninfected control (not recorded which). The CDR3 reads CASSLGNARRETQYF. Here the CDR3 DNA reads TGTGCTAGCAGCTTGGGTAACGCTAGGAGGGAGACCCAGTACTTC.